This T cell receptor (beta chain) was captured in a study of blood T cell repertoires in COVID-19 (dated by TCRdb to 2018 to 2020). Notes on the research overall: Samples covering the acute and convalescent phases of COVID-19 were provided by collaborators in the United States, Italy and Spain. The material from the prospective study consisted of cDNA or gDNA derived from T cells, B-cell-depleted T cells, or PBMCs. The dataset comprised deeply sampled blood TCRbeta repertoires from subjects exposed to, actively infected with, or recovered from COVID-19. The repertoires were released in a freely available public database meant as a resource for research on the immune response to SARS-CoV-2. Samples were obtained from the ongoing ImmuneRACE study (first 160 participants) and from over 1,000 subjects provided by 6 global collaborators. Nearly every sample came with metadata listing a de-identified subject ID, COVID-19 status, age in years and sex. HLA class I and class II types, where available, came from metadata supplied by the sample provider rather than from assay-based typing. Overall results and qualifications from the work: The amount of clinical and demographic metadata varied by source and participant and was provided uncurated.

Details on this clone: This clone's antigen is unknown. No qualities accompany the bases; no much larger clone lies one base away.

TCRbeta CDR3 regions were amplified from genomic DNA by means of the immunoSEQ Assay, a bias-controlled multiplex PCR. Regarding the original processing steps: The number of nucleated cells in each sample was estimated from the amplification of reference gene primers within the assay. To quantify the absolute abundance of each unique TCRbeta CDR3 rearrangement, sequence reads were collapsed and filtered. For each sample, productive Simpson clonality was calculated as the square root of Simpson's diversity index across productive rearrangements. Here the immuneACCESS table is served through TCRdb, limited to in-frame sequences with V and J called. Missing clones are a known gap in these copies; in checked studies unresolved V genes cover under half, and the rest lacks a known reason. The V and J calls and clone size come from that table; D and trimming were worked out from the DNA. The sample records roughly 440,000 clones, around 88% of which are singletons. Of the sample, about 12% falls within the top ten clones.

Reading from cysteine to phenylalanine, the CDR3 counts 13 amino acids. The DNA shown is the 39-base CDR3, in frame from base 1. CDR1 and CDR2, per the germline V gene, are MDHEN and SYDVKM. Germline trimming: 7 bases from V, 6 bases from J; junction bases outside gene matches: 7. One collaborating source in Seattle enrolled patients during active infection and followed them longitudinally through the course of disease. The collaborating institutions used their own protocols to collect whole blood in K2EDTA tubes. For TCRbeta analysis, collaborators shipped samples as frozen whole blood, isolated PBMCs, or DNA extracted from either of those sample types.

This TCR was sampled from a woman aged 50 to 60 with COVID-19, enrolled during active disease. In this chain, TRBV28 is recombined with TRBJ2-7, and TRBD1 aligns with 9 junction nucleotides. The sample taken for sequencing was peripheral blood. The CDR3 has the sequence CASKVQGAVEQYF. The nucleotide sequence is given as TGTGCCAGCAAAGTACAGGGGGCTGTCGAGCAGTACTTC.